These T cell receptor beta chains were read from a single sample in a study of shared T cell receptors in the human thymus. Some clones are missing from TCRdb's copy, which holds only in-frame ones; the method was immunoSEQ multiplex PCR. The sample shows hundreds of thousands of clones, over 75% of them seen only once. This same sample was also part of a study on human thymus T cells.

Sequencing used thymocytes. The source is a boy in the first two years of life with a congenital heart defect. Each CDR3 is given with its conserved first and last residue. A D gene is named only where the DNA matches it firmly. Not every row has a clone size; where given, it reads once, few, many or a size class.

CDR3aa: CASSQGDRGSSYNEQFF
CDR3nt: TGTGCCAGCAGCCAAGGAGACAGGGGGAGCTCCTACAATGAGCAGTTCTTC
j_gene: TRBJ2-1
v_gene: TRBV4-2
d_gene: TRBD1
abundance: -

CDR3aa: CASSQGLAGSIANEQFF
CDR3nt: TGCGCCAGCAGCCAAGGTCTAGCGGGTTCGATTGCCAATGAGCAGTTCTTC
j_gene: TRBJ2-1
v_gene: TRBV4-3
d_gene: TRBD2
abundance: -

CDR3aa: CASSHLAYEQYF
CDR3nt: TGTGCCAGCAGCCATCTTGCCTACGAGCAGTACTTC
j_gene: TRBJ2-7
v_gene: TRBV14
d_gene: -
abundance: few

CDR3aa: CASSEARFRRDRGNQPQHF
CDR3nt: TGTGCCAGCAGTGAAGCGCGGTTTAGGAGGGACAGGGGCAATCAGCCCCAGCATTTT
j_gene: TRBJ1-5
v_gene: TRBV2
d_gene: TRBD1
abundance: -

CDR3aa: CASREVWYADTQYF
CDR3nt: TGTGCCAGCAGGGAGGTATGGTATGCAGATACGCAGTATTTT
j_gene: TRBJ2-3
v_gene: TRBV6-4
d_gene: -
abundance: -

CDR3aa: CASGSHPDRAMNTEAFF
CDR3nt: TGTGCTAGTGGTTCCCACCCCGACAGGGCCATGAACACTGAAGCTTTCTTT
j_gene: TRBJ1-1
v_gene: TRBV12-5
d_gene: TRBD1
abundance: -

CDR3aa: CASSQVINTSGRGFPGYEQYF
CDR3nt: TGCGCCAGCAGCCAAGTCATCAATACTAGCGGGAGAGGGTTTCCGGGGTACGAGCAGTACTTC
j_gene: TRBJ2-7
v_gene: TRBV4-1
d_gene: TRBD2
abundance: -

CDR3aa: CASSESPGSTEAFF
CDR3nt: TGCGCCAGCAGTGAGTCCCCAGGGTCCACTGAAGCTTTCTTT
j_gene: TRBJ1-1
v_gene: TRBV10-1
d_gene: -
abundance: -

CDR3aa: CASSPTSGKLETQYF
CDR3nt: TGTGCCAGCAGCCCCACCAGCGGGAAGTTAGAGACCCAGTACTTC
j_gene: TRBJ2-5
v_gene: TRBV14
d_gene: TRBD2
abundance: -

CDR3aa: CASSPLWGETQYF
CDR3nt: TGTGCCAGCAGTCCCTTGTGGGGCGAGACCCAGTACTTC
j_gene: TRBJ2-5
v_gene: TRBV28
d_gene: -
abundance: -

CDR3aa: CASSYSSDSGANVLTF
CDR3nt: TGTGCCAGCAGTTACTCAAGCGACTCTGGGGCCAACGTCCTGACTTTC
j_gene: TRBJ2-6
v_gene: TRBV6-5
d_gene: -
abundance: -

CDR3aa: CASSLVAQTSSEQFF
CDR3nt: TGCGCCAGCAGCTTGGTGGCCCAGACTAGCAGTGAGCAGTTCTTC
j_gene: TRBJ2-1
v_gene: TRBV5-1
d_gene: TRBD2
abundance: -

CDR3aa: CASSIDHGNEKLFF
CDR3nt: TGTGCCAGTAGTATCGATCACGGGAATGAAAAACTGTTTTTT
j_gene: TRBJ1-4
v_gene: TRBV19
d_gene: -
abundance: few

CDR3aa: CASSTHPVALAGEKRLDTQYF
CDR3nt: TGTGCCAGCAGTACCCATCCGGTAGCCCTAGCGGGAGAAAAAAGATTGGATACGCAGTATTTT
j_gene: TRBJ2-3
v_gene: TRBV28
d_gene: TRBD2
abundance: -

CDR3aa: CASSPDLKTGSTEAFF
CDR3nt: TGTGCCAGCAGCCCCGACCTCAAGACAGGGAGTACTGAAGCTTTCTTT
j_gene: TRBJ1-1
v_gene: TRBV11-3
d_gene: TRBD1
abundance: -

CDR3aa: CASSATGTSGSEQYF
CDR3nt: TGTGCCAGTAGTGCTACCGGGACTAGCGGGAGCGAGCAGTACTTC
j_gene: TRBJ2-7
v_gene: TRBV19
d_gene: TRBD2
abundance: -

CDR3aa: CASSQRGDNEQFF
CDR3nt: TGTGCCAGCAGCCAGCGGGGGGACAATGAGCAGTTCTTC
j_gene: TRBJ2-1
v_gene: TRBV11-3
d_gene: TRBD2
abundance: -

CDR3aa: CASSIRASGRHEQFF
CDR3nt: TGTGCCAGTAGTATCCGCGCTAGCGGGAGACATGAGCAGTTCTTC
j_gene: TRBJ2-1
v_gene: TRBV19
d_gene: TRBD2
abundance: -

CDR3aa: CASSRTSGYNEQFF
CDR3nt: TGTGCCAGCAGCCGGACTAGCGGGTACAATGAGCAGTTCTTC
j_gene: TRBJ2-1
v_gene: TRBV7-2
d_gene: TRBD2
abundance: -

CDR3aa: CATSIKGLGSRDTGELFF
CDR3nt: TGTGCCACCAGCATAAAGGGGCTCGGGAGCAGAGACACCGGGGAGCTGTTTTTT
j_gene: TRBJ2-2
v_gene: TRBV15
d_gene: -
abundance: -

CDR3aa: CASSFLLKGSTEAFF
CDR3nt: TGTGCCAGCAGCTTCCTCCTGAAAGGGAGCACTGAAGCTTTCTTT
j_gene: TRBJ1-1
v_gene: TRBV7-9
d_gene: -
abundance: -

CDR3aa: CASSFTSGKAANTGELFF
CDR3nt: TGTGCCAGCAGCTTTACTAGCGGGAAAGCCGCGAACACCGGGGAGCTGTTTTTT
j_gene: TRBJ2-2
v_gene: TRBV11-3
d_gene: TRBD2
abundance: -

CDR3aa: CASSQESEKLFF
CDR3nt: TGTGCCAGCAGCCAGGAGAGTGAAAAACTGTTTTTT
j_gene: TRBJ1-4
v_gene: TRBV14
d_gene: -
abundance: -

CDR3aa: CASSQRGGTYEQYF
CDR3nt: TGCGCCAGCAGCCAAAGAGGCGGTACCTACGAGCAGTACTTC
j_gene: TRBJ2-7
v_gene: TRBV4-3
d_gene: -
abundance: -

CDR3aa: CASSKGCGRPTDTQYF
CDR3nt: TGTGCCAGCAGCAAAGGGTGCGGGAGGCCGACAGATACGCAGTATTTT
j_gene: TRBJ2-3
v_gene: TRBV21-1
d_gene: -
abundance: -

CDR3aa: CASSRNRVWETQYF
CDR3nt: TGCGCCAGCAGCCGGAACAGGGTTTGGGAGACCCAGTACTTC
j_gene: TRBJ2-5
v_gene: TRBV4-1
d_gene: -
abundance: -

CDR3aa: CASSSPARGPSYEQYF
CDR3nt: TGTGCCAGCAGTTCCCCCGCCAGGGGGCCCTCCTACGAGCAGTACTTC
j_gene: TRBJ2-7
v_gene: TRBV6-5
d_gene: TRBD1
abundance: -

CDR3aa: CASSHLKGLAGRNEQFF
CDR3nt: TGCGCCAGCAGCCACCTTAAGGGACTAGCGGGACGCAATGAGCAGTTCTTC
j_gene: TRBJ2-1
v_gene: TRBV4-3
d_gene: TRBD2
abundance: -

CDR3aa: CASSSGQGLF
CDR3nt: TGTGCCAGCAGCTCGGGACAGGGGTTGTTC
j_gene: TRBJ2-7
v_gene: TRBV5-8
d_gene: TRBD1
abundance: -

CDR3aa: CASSFGQASNYGYTF
CDR3nt: TGTGCCAGCAGTTTTGGCCAGGCATCTAACTATGGCTACACCTTC
j_gene: TRBJ1-2
v_gene: TRBV28
d_gene: -
abundance: -

CDR3aa: CASSLGGVSSTDTQYF
CDR3nt: TGTGCCAGCAGCTTGGGGGGAGTGAGTAGCACAGATACGCAGTATTTT
j_gene: TRBJ2-3
v_gene: TRBV5-4
d_gene: -
abundance: -

CDR3aa: CASSSEFSGRRSYEQYF
CDR3nt: TGCGCCAGCAGCTCCGAATTTAGCGGGAGGCGGTCCTACGAGCAGTACTTC
j_gene: TRBJ2-7
v_gene: TRBV5-1
d_gene: TRBD2
abundance: -

CDR3aa: CASSPGQLKNIQYF
CDR3nt: TGTGCCAGCTCACCAGGGCAGCTAAAAAACATTCAGTACTTC
j_gene: TRBJ2-4
v_gene: TRBV18
d_gene: -
abundance: few

CDR3aa: CASSLIPDIRPYNGQFF
CDR3nt: TGTGCCAGCAGTTTAATCCCGGACATCCGACCCTACAATGGTCAGTTCTTC
j_gene: TRBJ2-1
v_gene: TRBV27
d_gene: -
abundance: once

CDR3aa: CASSPRGGGNIQYF
CDR3nt: TGTGCCAGCTCACCCCGGGGGGGAGGAAACATTCAGTACTTC
j_gene: TRBJ2-4
v_gene: TRBV18
d_gene: TRBD2
abundance: -

CDR3aa: CATSRDCPRLAGVGTDTQYF
CDR3nt: TGTGCCACCAGCAGAGATTGCCCTCGACTAGCGGGGGTCGGCACAGATACGCAGTATTTT
j_gene: TRBJ2-3
v_gene: TRBV15
d_gene: TRBD2
abundance: -

CDR3aa: CASSQGVRRAQYF
CDR3nt: TGCGCCAGCAGCCAAGGGGTACGGAGAGCGCAGTATTTT
j_gene: TRBJ2-3
v_gene: TRBV4-1
d_gene: -
abundance: -

CDR3aa: CASSSPGTAVQGLAGNEQFF
CDR3nt: TGTGCCAGCAGTTCGCCCGGGACAGCGGTCCAGGGACTAGCGGGCAATGAGCAGTTCTTC
j_gene: TRBJ2-1
v_gene: TRBV27
d_gene: TRBD2
abundance: -

CDR3aa: CASSLGDRSSTDTQYF
CDR3nt: TGTGCCAGCAGCTTAGGAGACAGGTCTAGCACAGATACGCAGTATTTT
j_gene: TRBJ2-3
v_gene: TRBV7-6
d_gene: -
abundance: -

CDR3aa: CASSAPTGRGYEQYF
CDR3nt: TGTGCCAGCAGTGCCCCGACAGGGAGAGGCTACGAGCAGTACTTC
j_gene: TRBJ2-7
v_gene: TRBV28
d_gene: TRBD1
abundance: -

CDR3aa: CASSFFYQRRFNEQFF
CDR3nt: TGTGCCAGCAGTTTTTTTTACCAGCGGAGGTTCAATGAGCAGTTCTTC
j_gene: TRBJ2-1
v_gene: TRBV27
d_gene: -
abundance: -

CDR3aa: CASSARRAGVSDTQYF
CDR3nt: TGTGCCAGCAGCGCCCGTCGAGCGGGAGTTTCGGATACGCAGTATTTT
j_gene: TRBJ2-3
v_gene: TRBV7-2
d_gene: TRBD2
abundance: -

CDR3aa: CASSPQVGAPSYEQYF
CDR3nt: TGTGCCAGCAGTCCCCAGGTTGGGGCCCCTTCCTACGAGCAGTACTTC
j_gene: TRBJ2-7
v_gene: TRBV27
d_gene: -
abundance: -

CDR3aa: CASSNRDRGQDTGELFF
CDR3nt: TGTGCCAGCAGCAACCGGGACAGGGGGCAGGACACCGGGGAGCTGTTTTTT
j_gene: TRBJ2-2
v_gene: TRBV13
d_gene: TRBD1
abundance: -

CDR3aa: CASSPASEADTQYF
CDR3nt: TGTGCCAGCAGCCCAGCGTCGGAGGCAGATACGCAGTATTTT
j_gene: TRBJ2-3
v_gene: TRBV14
d_gene: -
abundance: -

CDR3aa: CAISGGLAGRPIPLNEQFF
CDR3nt: TGTGCCATCAGTGGGGGACTAGCGGGACGCCCGATACCCCTAAATGAGCAGTTCTTC
j_gene: TRBJ2-1
v_gene: TRBV10-3
d_gene: TRBD2
abundance: -

CDR3aa: CASRDRGGEKLFF
CDR3nt: TGTGCCAGCCGAGACAGGGGGGGGGAAAAACTGTTTTTT
j_gene: TRBJ1-4
v_gene: TRBV19
d_gene: TRBD1
abundance: -

CDR3aa: CAIRQGISGANVLTF
CDR3nt: TGTGCCATCAGGCAGGGAATCTCTGGGGCCAACGTCCTGACTTTC
j_gene: TRBJ2-6
v_gene: TRBV10-3
d_gene: -
abundance: -

CDR3aa: CASSKSVGEDEQYF
CDR3nt: TGTGCCAGTAGTAAATCGGTGGGAGAAGACGAGCAGTACTTC
j_gene: TRBJ2-7
v_gene: TRBV19
d_gene: -
abundance: once

CDR3aa: CASSLEDRVVFF
CDR3nt: TGTGCCAGCAGCTTGGAGGACAGGGTCGTGTTTTTT
j_gene: TRBJ1-4
v_gene: TRBV5-8
d_gene: TRBD1
abundance: -

CDR3aa: CASSQVRLAGTDTQYF
CDR3nt: TGCGCCAGCAGCCAAGTAAGGCTAGCGGGCACAGATACGCAGTATTTT
j_gene: TRBJ2-3
v_gene: TRBV4-1
d_gene: TRBD2
abundance: -

CDR3aa: CASSDECTQYF
CDR3nt: TGTGCCAGCAGTGATGAGTGCACGCAGTATTTT
j_gene: TRBJ2-3
v_gene: TRBV2
d_gene: -
abundance: -

CDR3aa: CASSSSSGSGNTGELFF
CDR3nt: TGTGCCAGTAGCTCCTCCAGTGGTAGCGGGAACACCGGGGAGCTGTTTTTT
j_gene: TRBJ2-2
v_gene: TRBV19
d_gene: -
abundance: few

CDR3aa: CASSQDEVTAETQYF
CDR3nt: TGTGCCAGCAGCCAAGATGAGGTTACGGCGGAGACCCAGTACTTC
j_gene: TRBJ2-5
v_gene: TRBV14
d_gene: -
abundance: -

CDR3aa: CASSQTTTGVEQYF
CDR3nt: TGCGCCAGCAGCCAAACAACGACAGGGGTAGAGCAGTACTTC
j_gene: TRBJ2-7
v_gene: TRBV4-3
d_gene: TRBD1
abundance: -

CDR3aa: CASGEKGTSGSYNEQFF
CDR3nt: TGTGCTAGTGGGGAGAAAGGGACTAGCGGGAGCTACAATGAGCAGTTCTTC
j_gene: TRBJ2-1
v_gene: TRBV12-5
d_gene: TRBD2
abundance: few

CDR3aa: CASSFARDSSPTETQYF
CDR3nt: TGTGCCAGCAGCTTCGCACGCGACAGCAGCCCTACAGAGACCCAGTACTTC
j_gene: TRBJ2-5
v_gene: TRBV5-4
d_gene: -
abundance: -

CDR3aa: CASSLAADFTDTQYF
CDR3nt: TGTGCCAGCAGCTTAGCGGCGGATTTCACAGATACGCAGTATTTT
j_gene: TRBJ2-3
v_gene: TRBV7-2
d_gene: -
abundance: -